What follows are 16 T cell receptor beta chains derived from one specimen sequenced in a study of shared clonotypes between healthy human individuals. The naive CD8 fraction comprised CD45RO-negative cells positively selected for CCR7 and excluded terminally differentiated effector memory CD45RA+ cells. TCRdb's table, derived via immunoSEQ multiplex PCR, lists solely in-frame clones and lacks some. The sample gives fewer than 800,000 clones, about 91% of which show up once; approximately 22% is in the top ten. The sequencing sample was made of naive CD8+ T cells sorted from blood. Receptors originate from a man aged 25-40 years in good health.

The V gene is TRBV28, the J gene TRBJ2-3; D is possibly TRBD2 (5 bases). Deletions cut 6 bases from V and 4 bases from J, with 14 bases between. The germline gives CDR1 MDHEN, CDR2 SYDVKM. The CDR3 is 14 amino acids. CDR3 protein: CASRMDSEADTQYF. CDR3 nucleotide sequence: TGTGCCAGCAGGATGGACTCAGAGGCAGATACGCAGTATTTT.

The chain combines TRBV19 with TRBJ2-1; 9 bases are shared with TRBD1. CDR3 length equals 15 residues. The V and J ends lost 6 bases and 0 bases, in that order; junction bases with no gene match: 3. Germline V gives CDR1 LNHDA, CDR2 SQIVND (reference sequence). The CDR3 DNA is TGTGCCAGTAGGGGACAGGGTGGCTCCTACAATGAGCAGTTCTTC. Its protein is CASRGQGGSYNEQFF.

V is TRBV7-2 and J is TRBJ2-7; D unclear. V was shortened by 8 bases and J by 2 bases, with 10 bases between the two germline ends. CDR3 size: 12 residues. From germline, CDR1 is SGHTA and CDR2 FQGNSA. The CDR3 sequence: CASGYGPYEQYF. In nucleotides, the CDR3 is TGTGCCAGCGGATATGGCCCCTACGAGCAGTACTTC.

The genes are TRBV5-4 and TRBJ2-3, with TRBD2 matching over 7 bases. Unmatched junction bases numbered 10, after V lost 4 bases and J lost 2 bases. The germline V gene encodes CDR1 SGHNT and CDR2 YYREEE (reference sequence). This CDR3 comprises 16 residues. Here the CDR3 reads CASSIRGDPSTDTQYF. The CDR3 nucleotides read TGTGCCAGCAGCATTCGGGGGGACCCCTCCACAGATACGCAGTATTTT.

The CDR3 bases are TGCAGCGTTGACAGCCGTCTAGCGGAGTACAATGAGCAGTTCTTC. Protein product: CSVDSRLAEYNEQFF. The genes are TRBV29-1 and TRBJ2-1, with 7 bases aligning to TRBD2. Germline CDR1 SQVTM, CDR2 ANQGSEA. The CDR3 has 15 residues. V was clipped by 3 bases and J by 4 bases; unmatched bases: 9.

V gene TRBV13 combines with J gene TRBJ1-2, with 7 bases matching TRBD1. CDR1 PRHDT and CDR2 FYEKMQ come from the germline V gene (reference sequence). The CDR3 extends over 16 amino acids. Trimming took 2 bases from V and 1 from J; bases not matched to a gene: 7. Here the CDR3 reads CASSLRGGAFNYGYTF. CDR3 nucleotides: TGTGCCAGCAGCTTAAGAGGGGGCGCCTTTAACTATGGCTACACCTTC.

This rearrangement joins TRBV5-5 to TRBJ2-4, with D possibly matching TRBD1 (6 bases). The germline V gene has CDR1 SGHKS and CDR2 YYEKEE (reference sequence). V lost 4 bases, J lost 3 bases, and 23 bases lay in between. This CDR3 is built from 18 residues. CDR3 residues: CASSRGTPVLGIKNIQYF. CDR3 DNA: TGTGCCAGCAGCAGAGGGACACCCGTCTTAGGAATCAAAAACATTCAGTACTTC. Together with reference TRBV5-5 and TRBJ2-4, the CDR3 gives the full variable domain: DAGVTQSPTHLIKTRGQQVTLRCSPISGHKSVSWYQQVLGQGPQFIFQYYEKEERGRGNFPDRFSARQFPNYSSELNVNALLLGDSALYLCASSRGTPVLGIKNIQYFGAGTRLSVL.

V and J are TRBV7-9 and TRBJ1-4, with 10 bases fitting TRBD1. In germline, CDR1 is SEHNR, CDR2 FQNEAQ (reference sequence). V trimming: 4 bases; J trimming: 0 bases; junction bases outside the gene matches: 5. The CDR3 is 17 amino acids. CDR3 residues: CASSYVGQGATNEKLFF. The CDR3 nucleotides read TGTGCCAGCAGCTACGTAGGACAGGGGGCAACTAATGAAAAACTGTTTTTT.

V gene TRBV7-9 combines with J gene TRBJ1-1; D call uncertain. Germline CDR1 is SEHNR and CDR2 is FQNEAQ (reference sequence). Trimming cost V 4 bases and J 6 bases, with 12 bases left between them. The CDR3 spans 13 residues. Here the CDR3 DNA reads TGTGCCAGCAGCTCCTCGTCCAGCCCTGAAGCTTTCTTT. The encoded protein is CASSSSSSPEAFF.

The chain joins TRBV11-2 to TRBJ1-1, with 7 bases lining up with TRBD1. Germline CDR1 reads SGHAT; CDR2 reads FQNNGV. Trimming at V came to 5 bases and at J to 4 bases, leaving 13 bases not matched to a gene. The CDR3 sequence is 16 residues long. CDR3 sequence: CASSVTGEWESTEAFF. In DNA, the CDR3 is TGTGCCAGCAGCGTTACAGGGGAATGGGAGAGCACTGAAGCTTTCTTT.

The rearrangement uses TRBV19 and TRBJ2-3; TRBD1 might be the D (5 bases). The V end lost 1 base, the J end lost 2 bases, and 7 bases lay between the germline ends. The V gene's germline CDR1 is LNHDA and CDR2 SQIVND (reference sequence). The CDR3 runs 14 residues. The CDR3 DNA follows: TGTGCCAGTAGTATAGTAGGGGTCACAGATACGCAGTATTTT. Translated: CASSIVGVTDTQYF.

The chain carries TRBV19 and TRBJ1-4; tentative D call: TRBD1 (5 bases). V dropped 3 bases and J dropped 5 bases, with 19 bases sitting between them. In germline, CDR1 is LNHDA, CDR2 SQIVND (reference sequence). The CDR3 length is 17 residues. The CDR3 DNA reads TGTGCCAGTAGTATCGGCCTTAAGACAGATCCCAATGAAAAACTGTTTTTT. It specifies CASSIGLKTDPNEKLFF. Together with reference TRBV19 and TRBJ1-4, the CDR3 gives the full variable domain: DGGITQSPKYLFRKEGQNVTLSCEQNLNHDAMYWYRQDPGQGLRLIYYSQIVNDFQKGDIAEGYSVSREKKESFPLTVTSAQKNPTAFYLCASSIGLKTDPNEKLFFGSGTQLSVL.

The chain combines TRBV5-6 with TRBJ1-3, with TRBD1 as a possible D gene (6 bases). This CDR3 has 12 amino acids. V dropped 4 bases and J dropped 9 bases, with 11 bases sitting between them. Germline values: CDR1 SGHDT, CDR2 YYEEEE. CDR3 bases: TGTGCCAGCAGCGTTGGGGGCTCCACCATATATTTT. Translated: CASSVGGSTIYF.

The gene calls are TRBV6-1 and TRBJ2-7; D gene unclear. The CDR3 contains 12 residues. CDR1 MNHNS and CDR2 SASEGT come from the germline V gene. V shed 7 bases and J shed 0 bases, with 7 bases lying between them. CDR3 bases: TGTGCCAGCATAAGGGACTCCTACGAGCAGTACTTC. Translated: CASIRDSYEQYF.

CDR3 amino acids: CTSSSPGGRNGGTDTQYF. CDR3 in DNA: TGCACCAGCTCCTCACCCGGCGGGAGGAACGGGGGTACAGATACGCAGTATTTT. V is TRBV1 and J is TRBJ2-3; no check of the table's D call, TRBD2, against the DNA was made. TRBV1 is reported as a pseudogene. The CDR3 length is 18 residues.

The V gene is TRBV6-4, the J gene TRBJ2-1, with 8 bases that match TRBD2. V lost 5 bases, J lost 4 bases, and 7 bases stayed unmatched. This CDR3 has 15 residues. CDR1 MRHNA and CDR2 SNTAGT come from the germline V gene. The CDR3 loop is CASSQAGAAYNEQFF. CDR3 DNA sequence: TGTGCCAGCAGTCAAGCGGGGGCCGCGTACAATGAGCAGTTCTTC.